The T cell receptor beta chain under discussion was sequenced for a study of monozygotic twins with inflammatory bowel disease (dated by TCRdb to the late 2010s). For context, the study as a whole: The complete study included 30 or so monozygotic twin pairs: 19 IBD-discordant Danish pairs and nine German pairs, of which four were IBD-concordant and five were IBD-discordant. Each individual had, on average, about 151 000 unique TCRalpha sequences and 181 000 unique TCRbeta sequences available for analysis. The search for disease-associated traits relied mainly on comparing, within discordant pairs, IBD patients with their genetically identical healthy co-twins.

From each donor, an approximately 2.5 ml peripheral blood sample was collected into PAXgene tubes and kept at -80 degrees C. Without T cell sorting, total RNA was isolated from whole blood using the PAXgene blood miRNA kit on an automated QIAcube. Deep TCRalpha and TCRbeta repertoire profiling with unique molecular barcoding was performed on peripheral blood of monozygotic twin pairs concordant or discordant for inflammatory bowel disease. Smoking habits were recorded for all twin pairs, and individuals were classified as current, former or never smokers. CDR1 and CDR2 are read off the germline V gene (reference sequence) as DFQATT and SNEGSKA. The CDR3, from cysteine to phenylalanine, totals 17 residues. Only the protein is on record. Regarding this clonotype: Its antigen is unknown.

The library was generated by 5' RACE. Preparation of each TCR library used approximately 3,700 ng of total RNA. For each sample, cDNA was synthesized in eight separate reactions using SMARTScribe reverse transcriptase. During cDNA synthesis, template switching was used to introduce unique molecular identifiers that contained a 6-nucleotide sample barcode. TCRalpha and TCRbeta cDNA was amplified in two nested PCRs of approximately 17 and 9 cycles, and bead purification was carried out after each PCR. Before amplification, the cDNA was treated with uracil DNA-glycosylase and purified using the QIAquick PCR purification kit. In the second PCR, Illumina TruSeq-compatible adapters and sample-specific barcodes were added. TapeStation and Qubit were used to check library quality and concentration, and 4.5 to 5 ng of each library was pooled. Sequencing of the pooled libraries was done on an Illumina HiSeq2500 single-index Rapid Run using custom sequencing primers and 2 x 100 bp reads. Regarding the original processing steps: MiGEC version 1.2.6 was used for UMI-based consensus assembly, which corrected PCR and sequencing errors. MiXCR version 2.1.1 was used to carry out V(D)J alignment, clonotype assembly and CDR3 extraction. To normalise gene usage, clonotype sharing and MAIT/NKT TCR abundance, the analysis used the top 1000, 10 000 and 20 000 clonotypes per sample. Diversity was computed as the inverse Simpson index with the vegan R package after downsampling to 27 000 UMIs. Paired Mann-Whitney U tests were applied to discordant twin pairs, and Benjamini-Hochberg correction was used for multiple testing. Reprocessed by TCRdb, the reads give a single entry per CDR3 protein sequence, without DNA. TCRdb, not the original authors, processed these V and J calls. The sample table gives more than 85,000 distinct CDR3 sequences. The ten top clones hold roughly 12% of the sample.

Study-wide conclusions, independent of this receptor: The analysis was unable to tell apart different T cell subtypes. Compared with healthy twins, IBD patients shared fewer clonotypes with other individuals, and the difference was most pronounced in patients with signs of disease activity. Measured by the inverse Simpson index, TCRbeta repertoire diversity was lower in IBD patients than in their healthy co-twins. Background noise and inter-individual variability may have been introduced into the repertoires by the differing immunosuppressive treatments among patients. No single strong signal or clonotype linked to IBD turned up in the results, so the idea that one exists was not supported. No difference in repertoire similarity was observed between concordant and discordant twins, possibly owing to limited statistical power.

The material sequenced was blood. Recombination linked TRBV20-1 to TRBJ2-1; there is no DNA to check the TCRdb D call of TRBD2. This clonotype originated in a human donor with ulcerative colitis or Crohn's disease, or a healthy co-twin of an affected twin (not recorded which). CDR3 loop: CSARNLERGGSYNEQFF.